Below, 32 T cell receptor beta chains from the same sample are listed, as sequenced in a study of cytomegalovirus exposure and HLA in healthy donors. 13 Jbeta primers and 60 Vbeta primers were used for the PCR. The data were produced by immunoSEQ multiplex PCR, yet TCRdb's version contains in-frame clones alone and is incomplete. This sample contains about 79,000 clones. Source material: PBMCs. These TCRs come from a man aged 25-40 years in good health and CMV-seronegative.

The V call is TRBV11-3, the J call TRBJ2-5; tentative D call: TRBD1 (6 bases). Per the germline V gene, CDR1 is SGHNT and CDR2 is YENEEA. The V gene lost 2 bases and the J gene lost 5 bases, with 9 bases spanning the gap. This CDR3 region has 13 residues. The CDR3, as DNA: TGTGCCAGCAGCTTAAGTAGGGGGGAGACCCAGTACTTC. The encoded protein is CASSLSRGETQYF.

The J gene is TRBJ2-7, the V gene TRBV19, with TRBD1 identical over 9 bases. This CDR3 spans 14 amino acids. Germline V gene lookup returns CDR1 LNHDA and CDR2 SQIVND (reference sequence). V lost 6 bases to trimming and J lost 4 bases; unmatched junction nucleotides: 7. The chain's CDR3 is CASRAGTGRYEQYF. The CDR3 DNA follows: TGTGCCAGTAGGGCCGGGACAGGGAGGTACGAGCAGTACTTC.

The chain joins TRBV30 to TRBJ2-1; unclear D gene. There are 14 residues in the CDR3. Germline CDR1 GTSNPN, CDR2 SVGIG (reference sequence). V lost 3 bases, J lost 1 base, and 10 bases lay in between. The DNA for the CDR3 is TGTGCCTGGAGGGGCGTAGGTTCCTACAATGAGCAGTTCTTC. Its translation: CAWRGVGSYNEQFF. The complete variable domain, with remaining parts taken from reference TRBV30 and TRBJ2-1, reads SQTIHQWPATLVQPVGSPLSLECTVEGTSNPNLYWYRQAAGRGLQLLFYSVGIGQISSEVPQNLSASRPQDRQFILSSKKLLLSDSGFYLCAWRGVGSYNEQFFGPGTRLTVL.

The V call is TRBV4-3, the J call TRBJ2-7, with a weak D call TRBD2 (5 bases). The CDR3 covers 13 residues. Trimming took off 3 bases at V and 7 bases at J, with 13 bases between the two ends. CDR1 LGHNA and CDR2 YSLEER come from the germline V gene. The CDR3 DNA sequence: TGCGCCAGCAGCCAGAGGCCCTCGGGAGAGCAGTACTTC. Translating it yields CASSQRPSGEQYF.

The chain links TRBV18 to TRBJ2-5, with 12 bases identical to TRBD2. V was clipped by 3 bases and J by 4 bases; unmatched bases: 3. This CDR3 is built from 15 residues. Germline CDR1 KGHSH, CDR2 LQKENI. The CDR3 is CASSPTSGSGETQYF. Here the CDR3 DNA reads TGTGCCAGCTCACCGACTAGCGGGAGCGGAGAGACCCAGTACTTC.

The chain is built from TRBV18 and TRBJ2-1, with 11 bases matching TRBD2. CDR1 is KGHSH, CDR2 LQKENI, per germline. The CDR3 runs 16 residues. The ends lost 8 bases at V and 0 bases at J; junction bases unmatched: 6. The DNA for the CDR3 is TGTGCCAGCCCTCGACTAGCGGGAAGCTCCTACAATGAGCAGTTCTTC. It is translated as CASPRLAGSSYNEQFF.

The chain recombines TRBV11-2 with TRBJ2-7, with D unresolved. This CDR3 spans 14 amino acids. Germline V gives CDR1 SGHAT, CDR2 FQNNGV. V was clipped by 4 bases and J by 4 bases, with 14 bases between them. CDR3 in amino acids: CASSSAPLDYEQYF. The CDR3, as DNA: TGTGCCAGCAGCTCCGCCCCCCTAGATTACGAGCAGTACTTC.

The chain combines TRBV4-3 with TRBJ1-2; tentatively, D is TRBD1 (6 bases). The CDR3 runs 16 residues. The germline CDR1 and CDR2 sequences are LGHNA and YSLEER. With 0 bases removed from V and 2 bases from J, the gap between germline ends came to 13 bases. The CDR3 DNA reads as TGCGCCAGCAGCCAAGATTTAACAGGGACAAACTATGGCTACACCTTC. It codes for CASSQDLTGTNYGYTF.

CDR3 DNA: TGTGCCAGTAGTATAAGAAGGCAGGAATACAATGAGCAGTTCTTC. Translation: CASSIRRQEYNEQFF. The chain has TRBV19 and TRBJ2-1; D is uncertain. The length of the CDR3 is 15 residues. Trimming cost V 2 bases and J 4 bases, with 12 bases left between them. In germline, CDR1 is LNHDA, CDR2 SQIVND (reference sequence).

V gene TRBV6-1 combines with J gene TRBJ1-3; D uncertain. This CDR3 region has 15 residues. V lost 1 base and J lost 4, with 11 bases in between. Germline values: CDR1 MNHNS, CDR2 SASEGT. CDR3 residues: CASSEEIGEGNTIYF. The CDR3 coding sequence is TGTGCCAGCAGTGAAGAAATCGGGGAAGGAAACACCATATATTTT.

The chain combines TRBV29-1 with TRBJ2-1, with TRBD2 identical over 9 bases. The CDR3 is 16 residues long. Germline CDR1 and CDR2: SQVTM and ANQGSEA. The V segment lost 0 bases and the J segment 5 bases; nucleotides outside the gene matches: 8. The CDR3 loop reads CSVEEGSSGGDNEQFF. The CDR3 DNA reads as TGCAGCGTTGAAGAGGGAAGTAGCGGGGGTGACAATGAGCAGTTCTTC.

This chain links TRBV5-1 with TRBJ1-2; D is perhaps TRBD1 (6 bases). Trimming removed 0 bases from V and 4 bases from J, with 13 bases in between. The CDR3 contains 15 residues. The germline CDR1 and CDR2 sequences are SGHRS and YFSETQ. In DNA, the CDR3 is TGCGCCAGCAGCTTGGGACAGGCCCGATCCTATGGCTACACCTTC. Its protein is CASSLGQARSYGYTF.

This chain connects TRBV11-2 to TRBJ1-2; D is unresolved. This CDR3 is 15 amino acids long. Trimming shortened V by 4 bases and J by 4 bases, and 16 bases separated the two germline ends. Looked up from germline, CDR1 is SGHAT and CDR2 is FQNNGV. The DNA for the CDR3 is TGTGCCAGCAGCTCCCCGGGAGTGGCGGGCTATGGCTACACCTTC. This encodes CASSSPGVAGYGYTF.

The genes are TRBV27 and TRBJ1-2, with 7 nucleotides matching TRBD1. The germline CDR1 and CDR2 sequences are MNHEY and SMNVEV (reference sequence). The CDR3 consists of 14 residues. J lost 8 bases, V lost 2 bases, and 8 bases had no gene match. The CDR3 nucleotides read TGTGCCAGCAGTTTAAGGGGCAGGGGGTACGGCTACACCTTC. This translates into CASSLRGRGYGYTF.

V and J are TRBV6-5 and TRBJ2-1, with 11 bases lining up with TRBD2. J lost 7 bases, V lost 6 bases, and 5 bases had no gene match. There are 14 residues in the CDR3. CDR1 and CDR2 from the germline V gene are MNHEY and SVGAGI. CDR3 sequence reads: CASRVTSGSNEQFF. CDR3 nucleotides: TGTGCCAGCAGAGTCACTAGCGGGAGTAATGAGCAGTTCTTC.

The chain joins TRBV19 to TRBJ2-1, with 7 bases aligning to TRBD2. Germline CDR1 LNHDA, CDR2 SQIVND (reference sequence). With 7 bases clipped from V and 8 bases from J, the junction kept 8 bases outside the gene matches. This CDR3 is built from 13 residues. CDR3 nucleotides: TGTGCCAGTAACTGGCGGGAGCGGGATGAGCAGTTCTTC. Translating gives CASNWRERDEQFF.

The V gene is TRBV7-9, the J gene TRBJ2-1, with D unclear. The CDR3 is made up of 15 amino acids. Germline lookup yields CDR1 SEHNR and CDR2 FQNEAQ (reference sequence). V lost 2 bases, J lost 4 bases, and 12 bases lay in between. The CDR3 region is CASSLLRLLYNEQFF. CDR3 nucleotides: TGTGCCAGCAGCTTATTGAGACTTCTTTACAATGAGCAGTTCTTC.

The chain employs TRBV5-6 and TRBJ2-3; maybe TRBD1 (6 bases). V was pared by 1 base and J by 2 bases, with 17 bases between. The CDR3 covers 17 residues. Germline assignment: CDR1 SGHDT and CDR2 YYEEEE. The CDR3 bases are TGTGCCAGCAGCTTGATCCCGGACAGCTACCTCACAGATACGCAGTATTTT. This encodes CASSLIPDSYLTDTQYF.

The chain carries TRBV11-2 and TRBJ2-5, with a weak D call TRBD2 (7 bases). Deletions cut 7 bases from V and 5 bases from J, with 20 bases between. The germline gives CDR1 SGHAT, CDR2 FQNNGV. This CDR3 is built from 15 residues. The CDR3 loop is CASTPGGGSGETQYF. As DNA, the CDR3 is TGTGCCAGCACCCCTGGGGGGGGCTCGGGTGAGACCCAGTACTTC.

V usage is TRBV5-4 and J usage is TRBJ2-7, with 10 bases that match TRBD1. Germline CDR1 and CDR2: SGHNT and YYREEE (reference sequence). Losses at the gene ends were 4 bases for V and 2 bases for J; bases not matched to a gene: 6. The CDR3 length is 15 residues. The CDR3 protein is CASSDRQGAAYEQYF. The CDR3 DNA reads as TGTGCCAGCAGCGACAGACAGGGGGCGGCCTACGAGCAGTACTTC.

The chain recombines TRBV4-1 with TRBJ1-1; 7 positions agree with TRBD1. Per germline, CDR1 MGHRA and CDR2 YSYEKL. This CDR3 spans 16 amino acids. Trimming took 0 bases from V and 6 from J; bases not matched to a gene: 10. The CDR3 protein is CASSQEGTAFLPEAFF. CDR3 bases: TGCGCCAGCAGCCAAGAAGGGACAGCCTTTCTCCCTGAAGCTTTCTTT.

The chain is built from TRBV10-3 and TRBJ2-7; maybe TRBD1 (6 bases). Germline V gene sequence: CDR1 ENHRY, CDR2 SYGVKD. V was cut by 8 bases and J by 1 base, with 15 bases left in between. The CDR3 has 14 residues. The CDR3 loop is CAIGDRDTSYEQYF. The CDR3 DNA sequence: TGTGCCATCGGGGACCGGGACACTTCCTACGAGCAGTACTTC.

The V call is TRBV7-9, the J call TRBJ2-3; possible D gene TRBD1, 6 bases. This CDR3 is 15 amino acids long. Germline V CDR1 and CDR2: SEHNR, FQNEAQ (reference sequence). V lost 2 bases and J lost 4, with 13 bases in between. The CDR3 is CASSLLNRAPDTQYF. DNA of the CDR3: TGTGCCAGCAGCTTACTGAACAGGGCCCCAGATACGCAGTATTTT.

The rearrangement uses TRBV4-1 and TRBJ1-2; the match to TRBD1 covers 10 bases. CDR3 size: 18 residues. The trim removed 4 bases at V and 4 bases at J, leaving 15 bases unmatched. CDR1 is MGHRA and CDR2 is YSYEKL in the germline V gene. The CDR3 nucleotides read TGCGCCAGCAGCCCTACGATATTTAGGACAGGGGGACCCTATGGCTACACCTTC. It yields the protein CASSPTIFRTGGPYGYTF.

The V call is TRBV10-3, the J call TRBJ1-2; D is perhaps TRBD1 (6 bases). This CDR3 is built from 16 residues. Per germline, CDR1 ENHRY and CDR2 SYGVKD. Trimming took off 4 bases at V and 6 bases at J, with 21 bases between the two ends. DNA for the CDR3: TGTGCCATCAGTGTTGGCGGGAGGGGGTCCATTGATGGCTACACCTTC. Translated: CAISVGGRGSIDGYTF.

The CDR3 reads CASSPWGSGRSYNEQFF. CDR3 sequence (DNA): TGTGCCAGTAGTCCTTGGGGTAGCGGGAGGTCCTACAATGAGCAGTTCTTC. This chain uses TRBV19 with TRBJ2-1; the match to TRBD2 covers 10 bases. Germline V gene sequence: CDR1 LNHDA, CDR2 SQIVND (reference sequence). The junction had 8 bases not matched to a gene; V was cut back by 5 bases and J by 1 base. This CDR3 spans 17 amino acids.

This chain uses TRBV5-1 with TRBJ2-2, with a weak D call TRBD1 (6 bases). CDR3 size: 15 residues. Germline V gene data show CDR1 as SGHRS and CDR2 as YFSETQ. With 4 bases removed from V and 4 bases from J, the gap between germline ends came to 14 bases. The CDR3 nucleotides are TGCGCCAGCAGCGAGCAGGGGTACCGCACCGGGGAGCTGTTTTTT. It codes for CASSEQGYRTGELFF.

This chain connects TRBV7-7 to TRBJ2-2, with TRBD2 as a possible D gene (6 bases). CDR3 length: 16 amino acids. Germline lookup yields CDR1 SSHAT and CDR2 FNYEAQ (reference sequence). Deletions cut 4 bases from V and 7 bases from J, with 19 bases between. In DNA form, the CDR3 reads TGTGCCAGCAGCTGGAGGGGCGGGATGAGAGGCGGGGAGCTGTTTTTT. This gives the protein CASSWRGGMRGGELFF.

This sequence joins TRBV2 and TRBJ1-6; D gene ambiguous. Trimming stripped 4 bases from V and 7 bases from J, with 8 bases between. The CDR3 runs 13 residues. Germline V gives CDR1 SNHLY, CDR2 FYNNEI. CDR3 protein: CASSAAGNSPLHF. The CDR3 DNA sequence: TGTGCCAGCAGTGCGGCAGGAAATTCACCCCTCCACTTT.

V is TRBV4-2 and J is TRBJ1-3, with 7 bases lining up with TRBD1. The CDR3 covers 16 residues. V lost 0 bases, J lost 4 bases, and 6 bases stayed unmatched. Germline loops: CDR1 LGHNA, CDR2 YNFKEQ. The CDR3 is CASSQEYNRGGNTIYF. The CDR3 nucleotides read TGTGCCAGCAGCCAAGAATACAACAGGGGAGGAAACACCATATATTTT.

This chain joins TRBV5-1 and TRBJ2-7, with TRBD2 matching over 8 bases. Germline CDR1 and CDR2: SGHRS and YFSETQ. V lost 4 bases and J lost 5; bases outside the gene matches: 11. The CDR3 totals 15 residues. In nucleotides, the CDR3 is TGCGCCAGCAGCATACTAGCGGACCTTGGGAACGAGCAGTACTTC. Its protein is CASSILADLGNEQYF.

The rearrangement uses TRBV10-2 and TRBJ2-3; 14 nucleotides line up with TRBD2. This CDR3 region has 15 residues. The germline gives CDR1 WSHSY, CDR2 SAAADI. J gave up 5 bases and V 3 bases, and 1 base lay outside the gene matches. The DNA for the CDR3 is TGCGCCAGCAGTGAAGGACTAGCGGGAGGAGATACGCAGTATTTT. It translates to CASSEGLAGGDTQYF.